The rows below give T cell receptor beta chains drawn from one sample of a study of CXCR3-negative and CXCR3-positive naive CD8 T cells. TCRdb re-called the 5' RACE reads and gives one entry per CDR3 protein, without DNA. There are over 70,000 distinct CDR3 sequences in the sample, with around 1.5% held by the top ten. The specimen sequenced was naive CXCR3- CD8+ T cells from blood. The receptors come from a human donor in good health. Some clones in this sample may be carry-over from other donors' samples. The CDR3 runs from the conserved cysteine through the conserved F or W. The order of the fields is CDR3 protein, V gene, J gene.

CASSLRTSWDIQYF,TRBV7-9,TRBJ2-4
CASSISRDSEQYF,TRBV12-3/TRBV12-4,TRBJ2-7
CASSLYQTSGGSTDTQYF,TRBV28,TRBJ2-3
CASSLDDTEAFF,TRBV7-6,TRBJ1-1
CASKTSWADSGYTF,TRBV28,TRBJ1-2
CASSLSRDAGTYEQYF,TRBV7-9,TRBJ2-7
CASSQTSSYEQYF,TRBV4-1,TRBJ2-7
CASSQEDRDGETQYF,TRBV4-1,TRBJ2-5
CSVEDRTSYNEQFF,TRBV29-1,TRBJ2-1
CASSPPDLAGSHEQFF,TRBV7-3,TRBJ2-1
CSVEGGTGNSYEQYF,TRBV29-1,TRBJ2-7
CASSDSAAGSYNEQFF,TRBV6-4,TRBJ2-1
CASSYSLQGLNTEAFF,TRBV6-2/TRBV6-3,TRBJ1-1
CASSIGGGLNEQFF,TRBV19,TRBJ2-1
CASSKGAGTEAFF,TRBV6-4,TRBJ1-1
CATSRTSGRSNEQFF,TRBV15,TRBJ2-1